Each of the 14 T cell receptor beta chains below was sequenced from the same sample in a study of T cell responses to AZD1222 COVID-19 vaccine. Data came from immunoSEQ multiplex PCR; TCRdb stores just in-frame clones and leaves some out. The table lists 95,000 to 100,000 clones, 86% of them singletons. Sequencing was performed on peripheral blood, taken on day 0 of AZD1222 vaccination. The receptors come from an adult in good health.

The chain is built from TRBV7-8 and TRBJ1-1, with D hard to call. The germline V gene has CDR1 SGHVS and CDR2 FQNEAQ. V was trimmed by 5 bases and J by 1 base, leaving 14 bases between them. The CDR3 sequence is 15 residues long. Here the CDR3 DNA reads TGTGCCAGCAGCAGTACGGAGGTTACGAACACTGAAGCTTTCTTT. This gives the protein CASSSTEVTNTEAFF.

The chain links TRBV28 to TRBJ2-7; 10 nucleotides match TRBD2. Trimming cost V 3 bases and J 0 bases; bases outside gene matches: 8. The germline gives CDR1 MDHEN, CDR2 SYDVKM. The CDR3 covers 17 residues. CDR3 loop: CASSFSLAGAFSYEQYF. The CDR3 DNA is TGTGCCAGCAGTTTCTCCCTAGCGGGAGCCTTCTCCTACGAGCAGTACTTC.

This clone was detected only once. The chain is built from TRBV7-9 and TRBJ1-1; perhaps TRBD1 as D (6 bases). The V gene lost 6 bases and the J gene lost 5 bases, with 16 bases spanning the gap. Germline CDR1 reads SEHNR; CDR2 reads FQNEAQ (reference sequence). This CDR3 has 14 residues. The DNA for the CDR3 is TGTGCCAGCAGATTCGGGGGCGCGGGGACTGAAGCTTTCTTT. Amino acid sequence: CASRFGGAGTEAFF.

This chain connects TRBV7-9 to TRBJ1-2; D gene uncertain. Between the trimmed V and J ends, which lost 4 bases and 14 bases, there was a span of 26 bases. The CDR3 has 15 amino acids. Germline CDR1 reads SEHNR; CDR2 reads FQNEAQ (reference sequence). CDR3 in amino acids: CASSSWNIEPGVRTF. For the CDR3, the DNA is TGTGCCAGCAGCTCCTGGAATATAGAACCGGGTGTTCGAACCTTC.

CDR3 coding DNA: TGTGCCAGCAGCTTAGATCGGGTAGCCAGGGAGCTGTTTTTT. Amino acid sequence: CASSLDRVARELFF. V and J are TRBV11-2 and TRBJ2-2; D call uncertain. The V end was cut by 0 bases, the J end by 9 bases, with 11 bases between. The CDR3 loop spans 14 amino acids. Germline V gives CDR1 SGHAT, CDR2 FQNNGV.

The rearrangement links TRBV19 to TRBJ1-2; 8 nucleotides align to TRBD1. There are 13 residues in the CDR3. The germline V gene encodes CDR1 LNHDA and CDR2 SQIVND (reference sequence). Unmatched junction bases numbered 4, after V lost 3 bases and J lost 7 bases. This chain's CDR3 is CASSIGTGGGYTF. The CDR3 nucleotides are TGTGCCAGTAGTATCGGGACAGGCGGTGGCTACACCTTC. Looking up the rest from reference TRBV19 and TRBJ1-2 gives the full variable domain: DGGITQSPKYLFRKEGQNVTLSCEQNLNHDAMYWYRQDPGQGLRLIYYSQIVNDFQKGDIAEGYSVSREKKESFPLTVTSAQKNPTAFYLCASSIGTGGGYTFGSGTRLTVV.

J is TRBJ1-6 and V is TRBV7-9, with TRBD1 as a possible D gene (6 bases). The CDR3 loop spans 15 amino acids. CDR1 and CDR2 (germline): SEHNR, FQNEAQ (reference sequence). V lost 5 bases and J 8 bases, leaving 16 bases between the germline ends. This chain's CDR3 is CASSQRGARDSPLHF. CDR3 coding DNA: TGTGCCAGCAGCCAACGGGGGGCGCGGGATTCACCCCTCCACTTT.

V usage is TRBV7-3 and J usage is TRBJ1-1; possible D gene TRBD1, 5 bases. Trimming stripped 2 bases from V and 5 bases from J, with 15 bases between. CDR1 SGHTA and CDR2 FQGTGA come from the germline V gene. This CDR3 has 15 amino acids. The chain's CDR3 is CASSLGGSGITEAFF. As DNA, the CDR3 is TGTGCCAGCAGCTTAGGGGGGTCAGGGATAACTGAAGCTTTCTTT.

The chain carries TRBV4-3 and TRBJ2-3, with D possibly matching TRBD1 (5 bases). There are 16 residues in the CDR3. CDR1 LGHNA and CDR2 YSLEER come from the germline V gene. The germline V and J ends were trimmed by 0 bases and 2 bases, with 12 bases remaining between them. The CDR3 DNA reads TGCGCCAGCAGCCAAGAGGCTGGACACTTCACAGATACGCAGTATTTT. Protein sequence: CASSQEAGHFTDTQYF.

The chain links TRBV7-2 to TRBJ2-7; 10 bases line up with TRBD1. Germline CDR1 is SGHTA and CDR2 is FQGNSA. The CDR3 extends over 17 amino acids. V dropped 5 bases and J dropped 6; count of bases not matched to a gene: 16. The CDR3: CASSKNRPGQGISEQYF. Written as DNA, the CDR3 is TGTGCCAGCAGCAAAAACAGACCGGGACAGGGGATCAGCGAGCAGTACTTC.

This chain links TRBV28 with TRBJ2-2; D may be TRBD2 (5 bases). Germline-derived CDR1 and CDR2 are MDHEN and SYDVKM. The V and J ends lost 6 bases and 4 bases respectively, with 15 bases between them. The CDR3 totals 15 residues. The CDR3 here is CASRKRRRSTGELFF. The CDR3 bases are TGTGCCAGCAGGAAGCGGAGAAGATCCACCGGGGAGCTGTTTTTT.

V gene TRBV19 combines with J gene TRBJ1-1; D remains ambiguous. The CDR3 has 15 residues. Trimming pared 3 bases from V and 0 bases from J, leaving 11 bases between. Germline CDR1 LNHDA, CDR2 SQIVND (reference sequence). CDR3 amino acids: CASSIVPIMNTEAFF. In nucleotides, the CDR3 is TGTGCCAGTAGTATCGTACCCATCATGAACACTGAAGCTTTCTTT.

This clone was seen only once. V and J are TRBV7-6 and TRBJ2-1, with 7 bases matching TRBD2. V was clipped by 5 bases and J by 4 bases; unmatched bases: 14. The CDR3 has 17 amino acids. Germline CDR1 is SGHVS and CDR2 is FNYEAQ. The CDR3 here is CASSTQAGPASYNEQFF. CDR3 nucleotides: TGTGCCAGCAGCACCCAAGCGGGACCCGCCTCTTACAATGAGCAGTTCTTC.

This rearrangement joins TRBV3-1 (or the pseudogene TRBV3-2) to TRBJ1-2; a weak D match, TRBD1 (6 bases). V was pared by 1 base and J by 8 bases, with 8 bases between. CDR3 size: 12 residues. Germline V gene sequence: CDR1 LGHDT, CDR2 YNNKEL (reference sequence). The chain's CDR3 is CASSQVQGGYTF. CDR3 DNA: TGTGCCAGCAGCCAAGTTCAGGGGGGCTACACCTTC.